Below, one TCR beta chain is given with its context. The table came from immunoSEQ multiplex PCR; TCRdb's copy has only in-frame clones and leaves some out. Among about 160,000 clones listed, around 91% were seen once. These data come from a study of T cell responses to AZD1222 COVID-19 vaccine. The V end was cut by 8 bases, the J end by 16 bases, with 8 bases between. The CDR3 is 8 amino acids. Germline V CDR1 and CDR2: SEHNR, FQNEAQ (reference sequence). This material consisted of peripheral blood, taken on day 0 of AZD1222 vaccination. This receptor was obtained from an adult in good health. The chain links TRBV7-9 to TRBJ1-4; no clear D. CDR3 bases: TGTGCCAGCCCGCCGCAGTTTTTT. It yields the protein CASPPQFF.